This entry is about one TCR beta chain. Its matching antigen is unknown. This sample was taken from a study of beta chain features in type 1 diabetes. Study in general: Examined across all samples were about 99,000,000 sorted cells. Findings of the study overall: A greater similarity of naive, central memory and Treg TCRB repertoires was seen among patients than among healthy donors. Researchers caution that PCR might favor shorter templates, equally among patients and controls.

Staining for CD45RO/CCR7/CD25/CD127/CD95/CD27 allowed sorting of CD4+ naive, central memory, regulatory and stem cell-like memory cells. CDR3 length: 14 residues. Germline loops: CDR1 SGHDT, CDR2 YYEEEE. V was pared by 0 bases and J by 0 bases, with 7 bases between. All of the isolated RNA was reverse transcribed, so expressed TCRB transcripts were sequenced. Clones were read by immunoSEQ multiplex PCR, and TCRdb kept only the in-frame ones, dropping some. The sample yields a few hundred thousand clones, less than 15% seen once. This clonotype was sampled from a man aged 30-40 years in good health. The sequenced material came from central memory CD4+ T cells from blood. This chain links TRBV5-6 with TRBJ2-7, with no clear D. The CDR3 loop is CASSLEGISYEQYF. The CDR3 DNA is TGTGCCAGCAGCTTGGAGGGTATCTCCTACGAGCAGTACTTC.